This T cell receptor beta chain was recovered during a study of T cells in Graves' hyperthyroidism and ophthalmopathy. The table lists this clonotype with many counts. Its specificity is not known. Study observations and caveats: Ophthalmopathy onset followed model prediction by a median about six months.

Amplified regions were TCR beta CDR3 sequences from RNA transcripts. During a first-round RT-PCR of the TCR CDR3, the HTBI primer set was used. MiXCR, run by TCRdb on the multiplex PCR reads, gives a single entry per CDR3 protein. The sample carries roughly 500,000 distinct CDR3 sequences, under 60% recorded once. Material: peripheral blood or thyroid tissue (not recorded which). The origin of this receptor is an adult woman with Graves' disease, either hyperthyroidism or ophthalmopathy (not recorded which).

The CDR3 bases are TGTGCCATCAGTGAGTCTTGGCAGAATGAAAAACTGTTTTTT. Protein: CAISESWQNEKLFF. The chain is built from TRBV10-3 and TRBJ1-4, with D unresolved. CDR1 is ENHRY and CDR2 is SYGVKD in the germline V gene. Trimming cost V 0 bases and J 5 bases, with 7 bases left between them. The CDR3 consists of 14 residues.